The 14 T cell receptor beta chains given below trace back to one sample, sequenced in a study of T-cell reconstitution after alpha-beta-depleted transplantation in children. This sample's TCRbeta library carried unique molecular identifier barcodes. Each CDR3 protein is one row after TCRdb ran MiXCR on the PCR reads. The sample shows around 370,000 distinct CDR3 sequences, over 9% of them seen only once. Sequences were derived from PBMCs from the stem cell graft donor, sampled from the stem cell graft. All receptors come from a human donor who donated a stem cell graft to a child with acute lymphoblastic leukemia.

This clonotype was picked up a small number of times. The chain has TRBV7-9 and TRBJ2-2; a weak D match, TRBD1 (5 bases). The CDR3 is 15 residues long. Trimming took 3 bases from V and 1 from J, leaving 9 bases between them. Germline CDR1 reads SEHNR; CDR2 reads FQNEAQ (reference sequence). CDR3 bases: TGTGCCAGCAGCTTTGACCAGGGGAACACCGGGGAGCTGTTTTTT. Protein sequence: CASSFDQGNTGELFF.

The chain joins TRBV7-2 to TRBJ2-1; no definite D call. Trimming pared 1 base from V and 6 bases from J, leaving 10 bases between. Per germline, CDR1 SGHTA and CDR2 FQGNSA. The CDR3 spans 14 residues. The chain's CDR3 is CASSLEAVPNEQFF. In DNA, the CDR3 is TGTGCCAGCAGCTTAGAGGCGGTCCCCAATGAGCAGTTCTTC. The whole variable domain, filled in from reference TRBV7-2 and TRBJ2-1, reads GAGVSQSPSNKVTEKGKDVELRCDPISGHTALYWYRQSLGQGLEFLIYFQGNSAPDKSGLPSDRFSAERTGGSVSTLTIQRTQQEDSAVYLCASSLEAVPNEQFFGPGTRLTVL.

Points on this clonotype: Germline and junction disagree at one end, which may indicate a read error. This chain uses TRBV5-1 with TRBJ2-1, with 10 bases fitting TRBD2. This CDR3 contains 14 residues. Germline lookup yields CDR1 SGHRS and CDR2 YFSETQ. CDR3 in DNA: TGCGCCAGCAGCTTGTCTAGCGGGAGAGTTGAGCAGTCCTTC. Translation: CASSLSSGRVEQSF.

This clonotype showed up just a few times. The V and J genes are TRBV5-1 and TRBJ2-7; 11 bases are a match to TRBD1. Germline V gene data show CDR1 as SGHRS and CDR2 as YFSETQ. The CDR3 length is 15 residues. After removal of 4 bases from V and 0 bases from J, the junction contained 3 bases not matched to a gene. CDR3 amino acids: CASSRDRGSSYEQYF. In nucleotides, the CDR3 is TGCGCCAGCAGCCGGGACAGGGGGAGCTCCTACGAGCAGTACTTC.

This clonotype was found a few times. The CDR3 sequence: CAISESETQYF. For the CDR3, the DNA is TGTGCCATCAGTGAGTCAGAGACCCAGTACTTC. The V gene is TRBV10-3, the J gene TRBJ2-5; D gene uncertain. Trimming pared 0 bases from V and 4 bases from J, leaving 0 bases between. This CDR3 is built from 11 residues. Per the germline V gene, CDR1 is ENHRY and CDR2 is SYGVKD.

This clonotype was picked up many times. This chain links TRBV28 with TRBJ2-7; TRBD1 matches 12 bases. The trim removed 5 bases at V and 2 bases at J, leaving 4 bases unmatched. The CDR3 loop spans 15 amino acids. Germline V CDR1 and CDR2: MDHEN, SYDVKM. The CDR3 DNA sequence: TGTGCCAGCAGTACCCGGGACAGGGGGCCCTACGAGCAGTACTTC. Translation: CASSTRDRGPYEQYF.

This chain links TRBV9 with TRBJ2-3; tentatively, D is TRBD2 (5 bases). The CDR3 is 15 amino acids. Looked up from germline, CDR1 is SGDLS and CDR2 is YYNGEE. V lost 0 bases and J lost 6, with 14 bases in between. CDR3 DNA: TGTGCCAGCAGCGTAGAGGCCACTAGTTCGGATACGCAGTATTTT. Residues: CASSVEATSSDTQYF.

This clonotype was counted many times. The CDR3 nucleotides read TGCAGTGCTGGACCGGGACCACCGGATACGCAGTATTTT. Its translation: CSAGPGPPDTQYF. The genes are TRBV20-1 and TRBJ2-3, with D perhaps assigned TRBD1 or TRBD2 (5 bases each). The CDR3 has 13 residues. Germline loops: CDR1 DFQATT, CDR2 SNEGSKA (reference sequence). V gave up 5 bases and J gave up 6 bases, with 15 bases separating them.

The chain uses TRBV11-1 and TRBJ1-2, with TRBD1 as a possible D gene (5 bases). Between the trimmed V and J ends, which lost 8 bases and 8 bases, there was a span of 39 bases. Germline CDR1 and CDR2: SGHAT and FQDESV (reference sequence). This CDR3 has 20 amino acids. This chain's CDR3 is CASVLERGSRTLPSGWGYTF. CDR3 DNA: TGTGCCAGCGTTCTCGAGAGGGGAAGTCGGACTCTCCCGTCGGGTTGGGGCTACACCTTC.

This clonotype was observed a handful of times. The J gene is TRBJ1-1, the V gene TRBV11-2; the D is unclear. The germline V gene has CDR1 SGHAT and CDR2 FQNNGV. The CDR3 covers 14 residues. Deletions cut 1 base from V and 0 bases from J, with 6 bases between. This chain's CDR3 is CASSLATVNTEAFF. The CDR3 nucleotides read TGTGCCAGCAGCTTAGCGACTGTGAACACTGAAGCTTTCTTT. Supplemented by reference TRBV11-2 and TRBJ1-1, the full variable domain reads EAGVAQSPRYKIIEKRQSVAFWCNPISGHATLYWYQQILGQGPKLLIQFQNNGVVDDSQLPKDRFSAERLKGVDSTLKIQPAKLEDSAVYLCASSLATVNTEAFFGQGTRLTVV.

J is TRBJ2-7 and V is TRBV12-3 or TRBV12-4; D possibly corresponds to TRBD2 (7 bases). The CDR3 has 19 amino acids. With 4 bases removed from V and 7 bases from J, the gap between germline ends came to 32 bases. The CDR3 sequence: CASSYKVVTGGGRSGEQYF. The CDR3 nucleotides are TGTGCCAGCAGTTATAAGGTCGTCACGGGGGGCGGCCGGTCGGGGGAGCAGTACTTC.

This clonotype was seen a handful of times. The chain uses TRBV3-1 and TRBJ2-7, with 7 bases that match TRBD2. Unmatched junction bases numbered 7, after V lost 0 bases and J lost 2 bases. The CDR3 has 16 amino acids. Germline lookup yields CDR1 LGHDT and CDR2 YNNKEL (reference sequence). The CDR3 region is CASSQDGGSSAYEQYF. The CDR3 DNA follows: TGTGCCAGCAGCCAAGACGGCGGGAGTTCCGCCTACGAGCAGTACTTC.

This chain connects TRBV5-1 to TRBJ1-5; D not resolved. V was trimmed by 4 bases and J by 4 bases, leaving 12 bases between them. The CDR3 length is 14 residues. In germline, CDR1 is SGHRS, CDR2 YFSETQ. The CDR3 DNA follows: TGCGCCAGCAGCCCGGCGGGGTATAATCAGCCCCAGCATTTT. It encodes CASSPAGYNQPQHF.

The chain joins TRBV10-3 to TRBJ2-2, with a possible D match to TRBD1 (6 bases). CDR3 length equals 14 residues. The V and J ends lost 11 bases and 0 bases respectively, with 13 bases between them. Germline values: CDR1 ENHRY, CDR2 SYGVKD. CDR3 protein: CAASGVSNTGELFF. The CDR3 DNA follows: TGTGCCGCTTCAGGGGTCTCGAACACCGGGGAGCTGTTTTTT.